This T cell receptor (beta chain) was identified during a study of cytomegalovirus exposure and HLA in healthy donors (dated by TCRdb to about 2017). In terms of the full investigation: An earlier analysis of about 560 of the donors reported approximately 280 Gb of sequence data and 117 million unique TCR beta sequences obtained from about 170 million T cells. An early release covering 550 to 700 HLA-typed donors comprised 250 to 350 gigabases of sequencing data and around 80 million unique TCR sequences. Among the roughly 380 genotyped donors, around 81% belonged to the genetic ancestry cluster associated with self-reported Caucasian donors. The aim of the study was to test whether cataloging public T cell receptors could identify signatures of past pathogen exposure. The study profiled the T cell repertoires of under 700 subjects by immunosequencing and related them to cytomegalovirus serostatus. Besides the first cohort of 500 to 700 subjects, a separate validation cohort made up of roughly 130 different subjects was used. To predict cytomegalovirus infection status, the study brought together high-throughput TCR immunosequencing, statistical association of individual TCRs with disease status, and machine learning. To study patterns of TCR occurrence, a later analysis re-analyzed previously published TCR beta repertoires from 500 to 850 donors and added high-resolution HLA genotyping. Rather than drawing on any new phenotypic data, the later analysis identified candidate immune exposures from TCR beta sequences and the way those sequences occurred across donors. An earlier analysis of 500 to 650 of the donors applied high-throughput TCR beta sequencing to assess whether each TCR beta V gene segment acted as functional or pseudogenic. Donor age, sex, ethnicity and CMV serostatus were compiled together with the repertoire data. Genome-wide SNP genotypes for about three fifths of the roughly 670 donors were used in a later genetic analysis, which treated that subset as a discovery cohort. Every discovery cohort repertoire had been produced on one sequencing platform. HLA typing covered class I and class II loci at four-digit resolution. Typing coverage varied by locus: about 620-640 donors for A, B, C, DRB1 and DQB1; under 550 for DQA1; over 600 for DPA1; 450 to 480 for DPB1. Four or five DR-DQ haplotypes were handled as single units for association and clustering, since linkage in the cohort was strong. Among a few hundred genotyped donors of the cohort, an average of roughly 240,000 unique TCR beta nucleotide sequences were sequenced per donor, roughly a sixth of them non-productive.

Trimming at the junction amounts to 0 bases on V and 4 bases on J, and the germline ends lie 11 bases apart. CDR1 SGHRS and CDR2 YFSETQ were looked up in the germline V gene. The cysteine opens and the phenylalanine closes a CDR3 of 14 amino acids. Left in the record is the CDR3 DNA by itself, 42 bases read in frame from the first base. In total, 500 to 700 healthy bone marrow donors made up the cohort. At the time of sampling, every cohort member was nominally healthy, though immune exposures that went unrecorded were likely present. The donor tested CMV seropositive and was one of the 289 seropositive cohort members. Every donor gave a peripheral blood sample, and the peripheral blood mononuclear cells from that sample were used for TCR beta sequencing. The Qiagen DNeasy Blood Extraction Kit was used to extract genomic DNA from the blood cell samples. About this clone: The antigen it binds to is not known. No base-level quality is on record; no much larger clone is a single base apart.

Preparation of the library involved the immunoSEQ multiplex PCR assay. For the multiplex PCR, a mixture combining 60 forward primers for TCR Vbeta segments and 13 reverse primers for TCR Jbeta segments was used. The CDR3 region of rearranged TCR beta genes was amplified from genomic DNA with a multiplex PCR assay. The Illumina HiSeq System was used to sequence the amplified TCR beta libraries as 87-base-pair reads. As for the original processing: A later analysis counted approximately 84 million unique TCR beta chains across the 650 to 700 repertoires, and 10 million to 11 million of these chains were shared by at least two donors. A nearest-neighbor algorithm error-corrected the raw reads and collapsed the reads into unique sequences, merging closely related sequences to remove PCR and sequencing errors. To assign V, D and J gene segments, CDR3 sequences were aligned to IMGT reference sequences. Each retained sequence needed at least a six-nucleotide match to both a V gene segment and a J gene segment. Rearrangements were classified as productive when the CDR3 lacked stop codons and remained in frame with V and J, and all other rearrangements were classified as non-productive. CDR3 was defined according to IMGT convention as the region running from the second conserved V-encoded cysteine to the conserved J-encoded phenylalanine. Sequences without an unambiguous match to a single V gene segment were excluded from the earlier analysis of about 630 of the donors. In an earlier analysis of 450 to 700 of the donors, V segments were called functional above 56.7% productive rearrangements and were called segregating when the between-donor standard deviation exceeded 5%. A statistical classification framework was built for diagnosing cytomegalovirus status from the catalog of TCR beta chain sequences. In a later analysis, TCR nucleotide sequences were compared against IMGT/GENE-DB human TR gene sequences so that V and J genes could be assigned. Using the TCRdist pipeline, a later analysis assigned CDR3 sequences along with most-parsimonious VDJ recombination scenarios. In a later analysis, each TCR beta chain was defined by its CDR3 amino acid sequence together with its V-gene family, and reads lacking a unique V-gene family were excluded. As a way to deal with suspected cross-contamination and a sequencing artifact, a later analysis dropped approximately 590 nucleotide sequences that were highly shared and had low generation probability. In a later analysis, a clonal expansion index for each public chain was calculated from normalized within-repertoire ranks of inferred template counts. In a later analysis, generation probabilities were computed using a VDJ recombination model fitted to out-of-frame rearrangements, and the results were checked against IGoR. In a later analysis, hypergeometric tests were used to score TCR-TCR, TCR-HLA and TCR-CMV co-occurrence, with a repertoire-size bias correction applied to TCR pairs. A later analysis estimated false discovery rates by permuting HLA or CMV assignments 20 times. In a later analysis, co-occurring TCRs were grouped using DBSCAN, with TCRdist sequence similarity added in when clustering inside HLA-allele-positive subsets. Repertoires with fewer than 30,000 or more than 120,000 public chains, plus five repertoires with anomalous nucleotide sharing, were excluded from co-occurrence clustering. In its TCRdb copy, this immuneACCESS table keeps in-frame sequences only and misses some clones. Where compared with another copy, unresolved V genes explain less than half of these, and the others have no known cause. For V, J and clone size, that table is used; D and trimming come from the DNA. A total of roughly 130,000 clones appear in this sample, roughly 74% of them only once. Of the sample, 5.8% falls within the top ten clones.

General conclusions and limits of the study: Because HLA typing was unavailable for some donors at each locus, only the typed subset was used in association tests. Because counts were too low, about 18 rarely observed V segments, including chromosome 9 orphons, were excluded from the earlier analysis of around 640 of the donors. In vitro tests confirmed that three of the cytomegalovirus-associated TCR beta chains recognize cytomegalovirus antigens. The only immune exposure information available for the cohort was CMV serostatus. In a later genetic analysis, a missense DCLRE1C variant was associated with V-gene and J-gene trimming of TCR beta chains, and the association was replicated in an independent cohort. Correlated functional status among segregating V segments might be attributable to linkage disequilibrium, but an unknown experimental factor could not be ruled out. A group of highly shared sequence variants was considered likely to be a technical artifact of the sequencing pipeline. The authors suggested that the approach could potentially be generalized to other disease states and immunological phenotypes. Broadly in line with IMGT annotations, most TCR beta V segments showed up in productive rearrangements about 90% or about 30% of the time in an earlier analysis of 587 of the donors. A further reported finding was that TCR beta sequences accurately predicted the HLA-A and HLA-B alleles for most subjects in the first cohort. When HLA alleles, especially DR and DQ, strongly co-occurred, attributing TCR associations to individual alleles was difficult. In a later analysis, the rate of TCR association differed among HLA loci, with DRB1 alleles having the most associated TCRs and HLA-C alleles having the fewest. Across donors, most TCR sequences were observed very rarely, whereas some public TCRs were present in many individuals. The classifier was reported to diagnose cytomegalovirus status with high specificity and sensitivity in both the original and validation cohorts. Roughly uniform sequencing depth across donors was assumed in presence/absence analyses, although this assumption may not hold. A later analysis reported that several top co-occurrence clusters appeared linked to parvovirus B19, influenza, CMV and Epstein-Barr virus. In a later analysis, HLA-associated TCR beta chains were found to be more clonally expanded and to have lower generation probabilities than equally common non-associated chains. In the study, approximately 160 TCR beta chains were listed as associated with cytomegalovirus. According to a later genetic analysis, donors in an Asian-associated ancestry cluster had fewer N-insertions in productive TCRs than the roughly 660-donor mean. Some IMGT-functional V segments, including TRBV6-2 and TRBV6-3, could not be distinguished by the 87-base-pair reads and were therefore excluded. In this cohort, only TCR beta chains were sequenced, and detectable features were limited by the absence of alpha or paired-chain data. A later analysis found that most CMV-associated TCR beta chains appeared HLA-restricted, with HLA associations seemingly driven largely by CMV exposure. At a false discovery rate of 0.05, a later analysis linked some 18,000 TCR beta sequences to specific HLA alleles.

The V and J segments used are TRBV5-1 and TRBJ2-7; there is no confident call for the D gene. The TCR was taken from a woman between 50 and 59 years old in good health and CMV-seropositive. The sample comprised PBMCs. This receptor has the CDR3 CASSLAPGFYEQYF. The nucleotide sequence reads as follows: TGCGCCAGCAGCTTGGCTCCAGGATTTTACGAGCAGTACTTC.